This T cell receptor (beta chain) was recovered during a study of T cells after yellow fever vaccination. Broader study findings: In post-booster samples, most primary-vaccination clones reappeared (about 96% CD4, approximately 91% CD8). Repertoires obtained by FACS sorting could include abundant clonotypes that entered as contaminants from the bulk population.

Per germline, CDR1 DFQATT and CDR2 SNEGSKA (reference sequence). The CDR3 runs to 14 residues. Trimming removed 1 base at V and 4 bases at J, with 13 bases between. UMIs and a universal primer site were added when TCR cDNA was made by 5'RACE template switching. Each CDR3 protein gets one entry after TCRdb re-called the 5' RACE reads with MiXCR. The sample has approximately 330,000 distinct CDR3 sequences, roughly 4% seen once. This clonotype occurred a few times. Antigen unknown. This receptor was taken from a man aged 18 to 29 who received the YFV17D yellow fever vaccine. Source: PBMCs, taken 5 days after the yellow fever booster vaccination. The genes are TRBV20-1 and TRBJ1-2; D gene uncertain. The CDR3 spells CSARAGRILYGYTF. The CDR3 DNA follows: TGCAGTGCTAGAGCAGGTCGCATCCTCTATGGCTACACCTTC.